This TCR beta chain appears in the sequencing data of a study of control samples from healthy donors and cancer patients. About this clone itself: Other DNA sequences in the sample encode the same CDR3.

Data came from immunoSEQ multiplex PCR; TCRdb stores just in-frame clones and leaves some out. Of fewer than 200,000 clones listed, roughly 93% are singletons. This CDR3 is built from 15 residues. Germline V gene lookup returns CDR1 SNHLY and CDR2 FYNNEI. J gave up 6 bases and V 6 bases, and 10 bases lay outside the gene matches. The chain couples TRBV2 to TRBJ2-2; 7 nucleotides match TRBD1. The receptor was derived from a woman aged 55-69 years in good health. The sample comprised blood. In nucleotides, the CDR3 is TGTGCCAGCAGGGGGATGTCAGGGGGTCCCGGGGAGCTGTTTTTT. It encodes CASRGMSGGPGELFF.